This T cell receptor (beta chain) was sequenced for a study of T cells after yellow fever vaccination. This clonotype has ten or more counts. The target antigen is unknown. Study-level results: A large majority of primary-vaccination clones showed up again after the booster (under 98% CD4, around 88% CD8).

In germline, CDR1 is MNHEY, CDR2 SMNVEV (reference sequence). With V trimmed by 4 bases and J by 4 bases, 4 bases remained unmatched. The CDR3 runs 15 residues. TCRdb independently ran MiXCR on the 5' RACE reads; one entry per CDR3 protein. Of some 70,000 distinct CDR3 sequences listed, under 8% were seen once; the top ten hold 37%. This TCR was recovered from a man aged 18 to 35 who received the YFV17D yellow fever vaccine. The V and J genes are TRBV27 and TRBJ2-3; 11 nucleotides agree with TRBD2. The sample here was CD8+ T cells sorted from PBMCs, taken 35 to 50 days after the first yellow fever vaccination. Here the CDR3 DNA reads TGTGCCAGCAGTTGGCTAGCGGGGGGTGCAGATACGCAGTATTTT. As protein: CASSWLAGGADTQYF.